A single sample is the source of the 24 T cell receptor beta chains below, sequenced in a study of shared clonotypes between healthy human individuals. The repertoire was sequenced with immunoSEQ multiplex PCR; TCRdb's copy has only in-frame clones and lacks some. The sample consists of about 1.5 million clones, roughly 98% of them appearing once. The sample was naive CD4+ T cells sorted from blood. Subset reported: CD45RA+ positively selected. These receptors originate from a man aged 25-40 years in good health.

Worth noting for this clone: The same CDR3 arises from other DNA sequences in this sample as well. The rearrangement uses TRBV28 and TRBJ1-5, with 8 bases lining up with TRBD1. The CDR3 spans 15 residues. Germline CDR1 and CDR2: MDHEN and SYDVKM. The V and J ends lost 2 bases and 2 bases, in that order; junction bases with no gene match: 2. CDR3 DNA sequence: TGTGCCAGCAGTTTACAGGGGGCTGGCAATCAGCCCCAGCATTTT. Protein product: CASSLQGAGNQPQHF.

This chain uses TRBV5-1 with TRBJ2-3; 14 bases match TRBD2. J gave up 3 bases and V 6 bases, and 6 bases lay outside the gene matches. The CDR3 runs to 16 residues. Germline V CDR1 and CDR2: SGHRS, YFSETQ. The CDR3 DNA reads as TGCGCCAGCATGGGACTAGCGGGAGTTGGAACAGATACGCAGTATTTT. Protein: CASMGLAGVGTDTQYF.

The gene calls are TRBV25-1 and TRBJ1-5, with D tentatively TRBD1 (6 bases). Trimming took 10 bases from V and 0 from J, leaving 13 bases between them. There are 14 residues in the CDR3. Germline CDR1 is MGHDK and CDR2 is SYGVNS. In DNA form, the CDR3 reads TGTGCCACCCTCTGGACAGATAGCAATCAGCCCCAGCATTTT. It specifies CATLWTDSNQPQHF.

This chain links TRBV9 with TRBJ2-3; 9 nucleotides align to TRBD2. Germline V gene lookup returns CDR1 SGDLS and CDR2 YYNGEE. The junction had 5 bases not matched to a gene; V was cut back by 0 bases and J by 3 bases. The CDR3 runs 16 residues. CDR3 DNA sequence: TGTGCCAGCAGCGTAGAAGCGGGAGGACTAACAGATACGCAGTATTTT. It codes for CASSVEAGGLTDTQYF.

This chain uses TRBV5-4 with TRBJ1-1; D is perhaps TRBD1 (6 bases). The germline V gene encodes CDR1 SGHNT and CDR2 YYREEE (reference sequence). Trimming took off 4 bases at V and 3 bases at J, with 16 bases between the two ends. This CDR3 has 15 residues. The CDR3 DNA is TGTGCCAGCAGCCACCAACAGGGATTGGACACTGAAGCTTTCTTT. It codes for CASSHQQGLDTEAFF.

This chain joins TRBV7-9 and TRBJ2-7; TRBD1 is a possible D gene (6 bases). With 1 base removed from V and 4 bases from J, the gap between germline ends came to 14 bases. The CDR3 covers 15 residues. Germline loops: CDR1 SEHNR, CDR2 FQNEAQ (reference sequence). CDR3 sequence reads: CASSLGLGHDYEQYF. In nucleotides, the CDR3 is TGTGCCAGCAGCTTAGGTTTGGGACACGATTACGAGCAGTACTTC.

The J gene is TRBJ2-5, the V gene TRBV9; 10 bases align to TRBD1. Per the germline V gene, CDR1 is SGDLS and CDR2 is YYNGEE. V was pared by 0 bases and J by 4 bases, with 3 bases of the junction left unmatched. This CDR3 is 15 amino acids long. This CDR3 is CASSVGTGGRETQYF. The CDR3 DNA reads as TGTGCCAGCAGCGTAGGGACAGGGGGGCGAGAGACCCAGTACTTC.

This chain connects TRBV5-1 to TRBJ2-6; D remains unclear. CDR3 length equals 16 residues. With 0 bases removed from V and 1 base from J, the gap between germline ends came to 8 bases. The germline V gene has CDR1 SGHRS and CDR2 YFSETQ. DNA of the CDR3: TGCGCCAGCAGCTTGGTGGCCAATTCTGGGGCCAACGTCCTGACTTTC. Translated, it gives CASSLVANSGANVLTF.

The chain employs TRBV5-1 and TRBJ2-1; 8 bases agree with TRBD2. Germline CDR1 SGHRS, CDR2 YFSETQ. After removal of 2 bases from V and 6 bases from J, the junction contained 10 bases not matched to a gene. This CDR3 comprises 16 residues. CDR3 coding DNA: TGCGCCAGCAGCTTAATAGGCGCGGGAGGCTTCAATGAGCAGTTCTTC. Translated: CASSLIGAGGFNEQFF.

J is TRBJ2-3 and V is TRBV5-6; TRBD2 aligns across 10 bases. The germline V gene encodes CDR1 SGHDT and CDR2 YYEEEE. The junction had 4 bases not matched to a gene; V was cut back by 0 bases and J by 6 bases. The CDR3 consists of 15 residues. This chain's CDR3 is CASSLVPSGSDTQYF. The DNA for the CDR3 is TGTGCCAGCAGCTTGGTTCCTAGCGGGAGCGATACGCAGTATTTT.

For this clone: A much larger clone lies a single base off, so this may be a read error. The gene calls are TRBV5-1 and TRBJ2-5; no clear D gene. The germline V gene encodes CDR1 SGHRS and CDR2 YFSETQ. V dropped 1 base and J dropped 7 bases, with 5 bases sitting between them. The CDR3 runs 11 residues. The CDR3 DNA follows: TGCGCCAGCAGCTTGAAAGGGACCCAGTACTTC. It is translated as CASSLKGTQYF.

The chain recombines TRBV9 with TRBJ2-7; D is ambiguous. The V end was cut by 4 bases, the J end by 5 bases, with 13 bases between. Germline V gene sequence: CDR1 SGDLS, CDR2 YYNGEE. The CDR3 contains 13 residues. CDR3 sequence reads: CASSRTPNHEQYF. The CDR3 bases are TGTGCCAGCAGCCGGACGCCTAACCACGAGCAGTACTTC. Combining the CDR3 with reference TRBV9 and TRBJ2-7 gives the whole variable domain DSGVTQTPKHLITATGQRVTLRCSPRSGDLSVYWYQQSLDQGLQFLIQYYNGEERAKGNILERFSAQQFPDLHSELNLSSLELGDSALYFCASSRTPNHEQYFGPGTRLTVT.

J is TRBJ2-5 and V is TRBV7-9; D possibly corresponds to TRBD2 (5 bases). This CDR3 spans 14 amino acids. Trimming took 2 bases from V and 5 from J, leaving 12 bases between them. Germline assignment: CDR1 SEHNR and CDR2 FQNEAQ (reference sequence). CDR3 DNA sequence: TGTGCCAGCAGCTTAAGGGAGCCATACGAGACCCAGTACTTC. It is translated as CASSLREPYETQYF. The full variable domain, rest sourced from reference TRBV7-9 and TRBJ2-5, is DTGVSQNPRHKITKRGQNVTFRCDPISEHNRLYWYRQTLGQGPEFLTYFQNEAQLEKSRLLSDRFSAERPKGSFSTLEIQRTEQGDSAMYLCASSLREPYETQYFGPGTRLLVL.

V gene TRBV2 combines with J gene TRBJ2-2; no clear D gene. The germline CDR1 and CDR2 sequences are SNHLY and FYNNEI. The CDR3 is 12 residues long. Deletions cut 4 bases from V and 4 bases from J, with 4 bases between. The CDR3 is CASSASTGELFF. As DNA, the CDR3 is TGTGCCAGCAGTGCTTCCACCGGGGAGCTGTTTTTT.

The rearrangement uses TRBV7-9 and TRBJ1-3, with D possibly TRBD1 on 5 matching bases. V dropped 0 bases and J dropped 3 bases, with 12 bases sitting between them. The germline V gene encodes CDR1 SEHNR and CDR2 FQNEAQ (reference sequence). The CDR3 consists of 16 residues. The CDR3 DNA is TGTGCCAGCAGCTTAGCGCTGGGGGAAATTGGAAACACCATATATTTT. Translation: CASSLALGEIGNTIYF.

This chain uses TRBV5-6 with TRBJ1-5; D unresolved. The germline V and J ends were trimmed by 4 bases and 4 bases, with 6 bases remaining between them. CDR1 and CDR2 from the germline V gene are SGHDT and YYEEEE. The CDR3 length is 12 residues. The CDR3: CASSGINQPQHF. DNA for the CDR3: TGTGCCAGCAGCGGGATTAATCAGCCCCAGCATTTT.

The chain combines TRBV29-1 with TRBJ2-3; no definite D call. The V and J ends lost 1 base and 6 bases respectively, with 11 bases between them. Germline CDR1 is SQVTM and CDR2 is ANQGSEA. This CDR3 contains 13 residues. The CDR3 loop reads CSVEVSRLDTQYF. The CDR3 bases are TGCAGCGTTGAAGTGTCGAGGCTGGATACGCAGTATTTT.

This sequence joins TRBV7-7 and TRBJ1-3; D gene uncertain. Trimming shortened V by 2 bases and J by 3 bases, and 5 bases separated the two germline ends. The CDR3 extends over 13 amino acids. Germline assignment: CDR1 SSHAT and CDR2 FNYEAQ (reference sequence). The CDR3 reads CASSLRVGNTIYF. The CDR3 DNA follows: TGTGCCAGCAGCTTAAGGGTTGGAAACACCATATATTTT.

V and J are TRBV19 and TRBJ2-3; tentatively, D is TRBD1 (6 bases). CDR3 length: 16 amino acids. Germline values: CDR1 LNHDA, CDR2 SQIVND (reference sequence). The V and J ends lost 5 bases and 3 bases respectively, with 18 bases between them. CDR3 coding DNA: TGTGCCAGTAGTCCCCGGGCAGGGGTGTGGACAGATACGCAGTATTTT. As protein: CASSPRAGVWTDTQYF.

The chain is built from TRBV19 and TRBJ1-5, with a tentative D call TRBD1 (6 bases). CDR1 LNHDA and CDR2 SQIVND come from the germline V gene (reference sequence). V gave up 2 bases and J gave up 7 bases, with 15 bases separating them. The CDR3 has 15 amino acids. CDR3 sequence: CASSIRLGAGQPQHF. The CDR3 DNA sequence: TGTGCCAGTAGTATACGTCTGGGGGCCGGGCAGCCCCAGCATTTT.

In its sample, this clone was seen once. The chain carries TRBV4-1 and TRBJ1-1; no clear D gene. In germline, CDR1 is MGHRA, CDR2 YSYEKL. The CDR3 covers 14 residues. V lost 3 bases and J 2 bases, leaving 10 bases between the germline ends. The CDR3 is CASSQRELNTEAFF. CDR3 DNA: TGCGCCAGCAGCCAGAGGGAGTTAAACACTGAAGCTTTCTTT.

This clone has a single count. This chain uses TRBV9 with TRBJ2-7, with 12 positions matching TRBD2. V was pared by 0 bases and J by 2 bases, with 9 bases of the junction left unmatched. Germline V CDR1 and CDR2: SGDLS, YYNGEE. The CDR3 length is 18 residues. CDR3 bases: TGTGCCAGCAGCGTAGGGCTAGCGGGAGGGCCGGGCGCCTACGAGCAGTACTTC. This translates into CASSVGLAGGPGAYEQYF.

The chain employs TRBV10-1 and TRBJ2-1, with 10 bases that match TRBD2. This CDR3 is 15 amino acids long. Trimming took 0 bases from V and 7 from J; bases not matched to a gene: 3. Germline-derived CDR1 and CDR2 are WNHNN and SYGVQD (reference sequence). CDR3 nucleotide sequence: TGCGCCAGCAGTGAGTCGGGACTAGCGCTTAATGAGCAGTTCTTC. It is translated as CASSESGLALNEQFF.

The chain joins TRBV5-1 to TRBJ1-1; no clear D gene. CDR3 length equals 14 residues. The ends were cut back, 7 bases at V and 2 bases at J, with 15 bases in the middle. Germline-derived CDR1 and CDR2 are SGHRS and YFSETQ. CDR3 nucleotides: TGCGCCAGCTCCTGGAAGGGCGGCAACACTGAAGCTTTCTTT. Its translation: CASSWKGGNTEAFF.